The sequence of this T cell receptor beta chain was determined in a study of blood T cell repertoires in COVID-19. About the study: COVID-19 samples from acute and convalescent phases originated in the United States, Italy and Spain.

In the source study's methods: Quantification of nucleated cells was approximated via reference gene primer amplification. Here immunoSEQ multiplex PCR was the method, and the copy in TCRdb shows in-frame clones only, minus some. Clone size and V and J calls were adopted from that table, with D and trimming inferred from the DNA. The data hold over 120,000 clones, with around 87% observed a single time. V lost 6 bases to trimming and J lost 0 bases; unmatched junction nucleotides: 4. Germline V gene lookup returns CDR1 ENHRY and CDR2 SYGVKD. The CDR3 contains 16 residues. V is TRBV10-3 and J is TRBJ2-3; TRBD1 matches at 12 bases. The source is a woman aged 45 to 65 with active or convalescent COVID-19. The sample comprised peripheral blood. In nucleotides, the CDR3 is TGTGCCATCAGCAGGGGACAGGGGGCAAGCACAGATACGCAGTATTTT. Residues: CAISRGQGASTDTQYF.